The 4 T cell receptor beta chains below come from one sample, sequenced in a study of patients with pleural tuberculosis. Via MiXCR, TCRdb re-called the reads, giving one row per CDR3 protein. The sample contains about 50,000 distinct CDR3 sequences, 6% to 8% of which appear only once. These receptors were obtained from a human donor with pleural tuberculosis.

This clonotype was observed at least ten times. The V gene is TRBV4-1, the J gene TRBJ1-3; D remains ambiguous. V shed 0 bases and J shed 4 bases, with 4 bases lying between them. This CDR3 contains 13 residues. Per the germline V gene, CDR1 is MGHRA and CDR2 is YSYEKL. The CDR3 protein is CASSQEGGNTIYF. The CDR3, as DNA: TGCGCCAGCAGCCAAGAGGGGGGAAACACCATATATTTT.

This clonotype came up many times. The chain links TRBV2 to TRBJ2-7; the match to TRBD2 covers 7 bases. The germline gives CDR1 SNHLY, CDR2 FYNNEI. CDR3 length: 14 residues. V was clipped by 6 bases and J by 3 bases; unmatched bases: 8. The CDR3, as DNA: TGTGCCAGCAGCGTCTCAGGCGGGAGCTACGAGCAGTACTTC. Residues: CASSVSGGSYEQYF. The whole variable domain, filled in from reference TRBV2 and TRBJ2-7, reads EPEVTQTPSHQVTQMGQEVILRCVPISNHLYFYWYRQILGQKVEFLVSFYNNEISEKSEIFDDQFSVERPDGSNFTLKIRSTKLEDSAMYFCASSVSGGSYEQYFGPGTRLTVT.

This clonotype has a count of ten or more. The rearrangement uses TRBV12-3 or TRBV12-4 and TRBJ2-5; D might be TRBD1 or TRBD2, each matching 5 bases. The CDR3 spans 14 residues. V gave up 7 bases and J gave up 2 bases, with 14 bases separating them. DNA of the CDR3: TGTGCCAGCACCCAAAATGGGGGACAAGAGACCCAGTACTTC. Protein product: CASTQNGGQETQYF.

This clonotype was detected many times. The CDR3 spells CSARVPSGIVYNEQFF. CDR3 sequence (DNA): TGCAGTGCTAGAGTCCCTAGCGGGATCGTCTACAATGAGCAGTTCTTC. The chain links TRBV20-1 to TRBJ2-1; 9 nucleotides agree with TRBD2. The V gene's germline CDR1 is DFQATT and CDR2 SNEGSKA (reference sequence). This CDR3 comprises 16 residues. V lost 1 base, J lost 3 bases, and 7 bases stayed unmatched.